Listed below are T cell receptor beta chains from one sample, sequenced in a study of shared clonotypes between healthy human individuals. Sequencing used immunoSEQ multiplex PCR; TCRdb keeps in-frame clones, though not all of them. Counted here are about a million clones, 70% to 85% occurring once; the ten biggest clones make up around 1.4%. The material sequenced was memory CD4+ T cells sorted from blood. All receptors derive from a young man in good health. Each CDR3 is given with its conserved first and last residue. D genes are given only for firm matches. Expanded clones get a size class; other rows say once, few or many, or leave the size out.

j_call | d_call | clone_size | v_call | cdr3_nt | cdr3_aa
TRBJ1-2 | TRBD1 | NA | TRBV5-1 | TGCGCCAGCAGCTCGGGACAGCTTAACTATGGCTACACCTTC | CASSSGQLNYGYTF
TRBJ2-5 | NA | NA | TRBV5-4 | TGTGCCACCGGGCGGTATGAGCGGCCCAAGACCCAGTACTTC | CATGRYERPKTQYF
TRBJ2-7 | NA | NA | TRBV7-9 | TGTGCCAGCAGCTTAGATATAGGTCCGCGGTACTTC | CASSLDIGPRYF
TRBJ2-7 | TRBD1 | NA | TRBV6-1 | TGTGCCAGCAGTGTGGACAGGGGAGGCTACGAGCAGTACTTC | CASSVDRGGYEQYF
TRBJ2-1 | TRBD1 | few | TRBV7-9 | TGTGCCAGCAGCTTGGGACAGATATACAATGAGCAGTTCTTC | CASSLGQIYNEQFF
TRBJ2-2 | NA | NA | TRBV7-2 | TGTGCCAGCAGCTCCTCACAGGGCACGAACACCGGGGAGCTGTTTTTT | CASSSSQGTNTGELFF
TRBJ2-3 | NA | NA | TRBV7-2 | TGTGCCAGCAGCCCCCGACCGACCCAGGGGACGCAGTATTTT | CASSPRPTQGTQYF
TRBJ2-1 | TRBD1 | NA | TRBV2 | TGTGCCAGCAGCCTGGACAGGGGGTCCAATGAGCAGTTCTTC | CASSLDRGSNEQFF
TRBJ2-7 | NA | NA | TRBV7-2 | TGTGCCAGCAGCTTTACAGGGACGGGATACGAGCAGTACTTC | CASSFTGTGYEQYF
TRBJ1-2 | NA | NA | TRBV15 | TGTGCCACCAGCTCATGGAGGGGAGGCTACACCTTC | CATSSWRGGYTF
TRBJ2-3 | NA | NA | TRBV28 | TGTGCCAGCAGGATACAGGGGAGGGCAGATACGCAGTATTTT | CASRIQGRADTQYF
TRBJ2-5 | TRBD2 | NA | TRBV7-9 | TGTGCCAGCAGTCTAGCGGGAGGTTTGGAGACCCAGTACTTC | CASSLAGGLETQYF
TRBJ1-2 | NA | NA | TRBV6-1 | TGTGCCAGCAGTGAGGGATGGGGAGAACCAAACGTTGGCTACACCTTC | CASSEGWGEPNVGYTF
TRBJ2-2 | TRBD2 | NA | TRBV25-1 | TGTGCCAGCGCTCGGACTAGCGGAACGAACACCGGGGAGCTGTTTTTT | CASARTSGTNTGELFF
TRBJ2-2 | NA | NA | TRBV5-4 | TGTGCCAGCAGCTATCTGACTGGGACGAACACCGGGGAGCTGTTTTTT | CASSYLTGTNTGELFF
TRBJ1-6 | NA | NA | TRBV6-5 | TGTGCCAGCGGTTTTGAGGGGGGGCAGTGGTCACCCCTCCACTTT | CASGFEGGQWSPLHF
TRBJ2-4 | TRBD2 | NA | TRBV7-2 | TGTGCCAGCAGCTCCACCTCGGGACTAGCGGGAGGGAAAAACATTCAGTACTTC | CASSSTSGLAGGKNIQYF
TRBJ2-3 | TRBD1 | NA | TRBV6-6 | TGTGCCAGCAGCCAAGGACAGGGCGCAGATACGCAGTATTTT | CASSQGQGADTQYF
TRBJ2-3 | NA | once | TRBV11-1 | TGTGCCAGCAGCTTTCGAGGCTGGGACAAAAACACAGATACGCAGTATTTT | CASSFRGWDKNTDTQYF
TRBJ1-2 | NA | NA | TRBV19 | TGTGCCAGTAGCAAAACAGAACTCCTTTATGGCTACACCTTC | CASSKTELLYGYTF
TRBJ1-1 | NA | few | TRBV6-1 | TGTGCCAGCAACCAAGGGAGGGGATTGGGTCCTGAAGCTTTCTTT | CASNQGRGLGPEAFF
TRBJ2-7 | TRBD2 | NA | TRBV29-1 | TGCAGCGTTGACCGGACTAGCCACTACGAGCAGTACTTC | CSVDRTSHYEQYF
TRBJ2-2 | NA | NA | TRBV11-3 | TGTGCCAGCAGCCCCGGGCCCCAGACCGGGGAGCTGTTTTTT | CASSPGPQTGELFF
TRBJ1-1 | TRBD1 | NA | TRBV9 | TGTGCCAGCAGCGTAAGGATGGGACAGGGCAACACTGAAGCTTTCTTT | CASSVRMGQGNTEAFF
TRBJ2-3 | TRBD1 | NA | TRBV10-3 | TGTGCCAGCAACCCAGGGGGAGATACGCAGTATTTT | CASNPGGDTQYF
TRBJ2-1 | NA | NA | TRBV30 | TGTGCCTGGGCCCCTTCGGGGGCCCAGAATTACAATGAGCAGTTCTTC | CAWAPSGAQNYNEQFF
TRBJ2-1 | TRBD1 | few | TRBV7-9 | TGTGCCAGCAGCTTGTGGGGACAGGGGGTTGGCAATGAGCAGTTCTTC | CASSLWGQGVGNEQFF